The sequence of this TCR beta chain was determined in a study of control samples from healthy donors and cancer patients. The data were produced by immunoSEQ multiplex PCR, yet TCRdb's version contains in-frame clones alone and is incomplete. This sample has approximately 100,000 clones, with more than 75% found just once. Germline V CDR1 and CDR2: SQVTM, ANQGSEA. The CDR3 sequence is 13 residues long. Unmatched junction bases numbered 4, after V lost 6 bases and J lost 3 bases. The source material was blood. This receptor was obtained from a woman in her thirties or forties in good health. The J gene is TRBJ2-3, the V gene TRBV29-1; 9 bases agree with TRBD2. CDR3 DNA sequence: TGCAGCGTAGCGGGGGGTCGGACAGATACGCAGTATTTT. It encodes CSVAGGRTDTQYF.